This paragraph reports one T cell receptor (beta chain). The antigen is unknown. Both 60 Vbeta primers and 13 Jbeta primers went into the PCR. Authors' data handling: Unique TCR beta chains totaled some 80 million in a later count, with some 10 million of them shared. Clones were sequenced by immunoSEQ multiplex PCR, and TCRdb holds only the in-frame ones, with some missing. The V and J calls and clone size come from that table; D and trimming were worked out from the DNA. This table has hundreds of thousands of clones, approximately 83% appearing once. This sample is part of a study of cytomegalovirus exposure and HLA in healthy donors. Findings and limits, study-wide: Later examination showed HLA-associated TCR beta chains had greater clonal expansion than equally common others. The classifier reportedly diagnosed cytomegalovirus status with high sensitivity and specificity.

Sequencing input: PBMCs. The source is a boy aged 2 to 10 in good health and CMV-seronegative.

The CDR3 spells CASRTSRFSTDTQYF. The CDR3 bases are TGTGCCAGCAGGACTAGCAGATTTAGCACAGATACGCAGTATTTT. The chain carries TRBV25-1 and TRBJ2-3, with TRBD2 identical over 7 bases. The V gene's germline CDR1 is MGHDK and CDR2 SYGVNS. CDR3 length: 15 residues. The V segment lost 6 bases and the J segment 0 bases; nucleotides outside the gene matches: 6.